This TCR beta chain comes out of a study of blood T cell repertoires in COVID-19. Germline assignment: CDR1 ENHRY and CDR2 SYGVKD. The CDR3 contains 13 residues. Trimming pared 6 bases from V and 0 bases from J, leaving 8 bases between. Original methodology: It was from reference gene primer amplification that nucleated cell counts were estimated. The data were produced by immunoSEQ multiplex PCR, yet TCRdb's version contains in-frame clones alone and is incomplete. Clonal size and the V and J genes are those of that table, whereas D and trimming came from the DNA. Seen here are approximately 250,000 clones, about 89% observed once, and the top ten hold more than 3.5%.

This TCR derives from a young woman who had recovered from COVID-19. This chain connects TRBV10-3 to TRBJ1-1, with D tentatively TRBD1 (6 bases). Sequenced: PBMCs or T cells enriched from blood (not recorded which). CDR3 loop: CAISDRLNTEAFF. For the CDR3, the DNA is TGTGCCATCAGCGACAGGCTGAACACTGAAGCTTTCTTT.